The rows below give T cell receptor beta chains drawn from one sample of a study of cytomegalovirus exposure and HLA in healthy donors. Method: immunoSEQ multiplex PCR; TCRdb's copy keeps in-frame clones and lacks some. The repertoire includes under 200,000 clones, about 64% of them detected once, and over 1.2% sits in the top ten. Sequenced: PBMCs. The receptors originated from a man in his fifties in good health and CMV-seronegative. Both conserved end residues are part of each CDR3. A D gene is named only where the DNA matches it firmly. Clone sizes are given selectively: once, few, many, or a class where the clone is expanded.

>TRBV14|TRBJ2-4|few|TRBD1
TGTGCCAGCAGCCAAGCTCCCAGGGGGAGAGCGAACATTCAGTACTTC
CASSQAPRGRANIQYF
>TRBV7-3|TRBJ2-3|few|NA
TGTGCCAGCAGCTTAACGCCCAGGGGCGCATCAGATACGCAGTATTTT
CASSLTPRGASDTQYF
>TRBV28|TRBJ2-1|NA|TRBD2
TGTGCCAGCAGTTTATGGCGGGGGGGCGCGGGTGAGCAGTTCTTC
CASSLWRGGAGEQFF
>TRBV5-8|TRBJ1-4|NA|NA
TGTGCCAGCAGCCCGGGGGGTCAGAGCGGGAATGAAAAACTGTTTTTT
CASSPGGQSGNEKLFF
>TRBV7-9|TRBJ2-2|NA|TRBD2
TGTGCCAGCAGCTTAGCCCGGGGGGGGACCGGGGAGCTGTTTTTT
CASSLARGGTGELFF
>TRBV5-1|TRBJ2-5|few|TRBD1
TGCGCCAGCAGCTCCCTGACAGGGATGGGGGAGACCCAGTACTTC
CASSSLTGMGETQYF
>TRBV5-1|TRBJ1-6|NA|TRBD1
TGCGCCAGCAGCAAGGACAGGGGAAATTCACCCCTCCACTTT
CASSKDRGNSPLHF
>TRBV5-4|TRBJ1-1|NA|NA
TGTGCCAGCGCGGGAAACACTGAAGCTTTCTTT
CASAGNTEAFF
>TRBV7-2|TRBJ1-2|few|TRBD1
TGTGCCAGCAGCTCTCAACAGGGGTTAAGCTATGGCTACACCTTC
CASSSQQGLSYGYTF
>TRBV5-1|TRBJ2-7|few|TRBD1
TGCGCCAGCAGCGCCGACAGGGCCTCCTACGAGCAGTACTTC
CASSADRASYEQYF
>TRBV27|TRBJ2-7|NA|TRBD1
TGTGCCAGCAGCCTTACAGGGGACGTTTTTCCCTACGAGCAGTACTTC
CASSLTGDVFPYEQYF
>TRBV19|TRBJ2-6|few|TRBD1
TGTGCCAGTAGTATGGAAGGGACAGTAACTGGGGCCAACGTCCTGACTTTC
CASSMEGTVTGANVLTF
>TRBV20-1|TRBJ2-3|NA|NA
TGCAGTGCTTTGGAGGGGGATACGCAGTATTTT
CSALEGDTQYF
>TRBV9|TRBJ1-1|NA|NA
TGTGCCAGCAGCGTAGAAGGGGGACCGGCCACTGAAGCTTTCTTT
CASSVEGGPATEAFF
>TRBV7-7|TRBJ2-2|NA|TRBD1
TGTGCTAGCAGCTTAGGGCAGGGGGCGAACACCGGGGAGCTGTTTTTT
CASSLGQGANTGELFF
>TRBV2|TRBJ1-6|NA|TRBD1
TGTGCCAGCAGTGAAATAGGGACAGGGAATTCACCCCTCCACTTT
CASSEIGTGNSPLHF
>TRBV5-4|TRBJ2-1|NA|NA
TGTGCCAGCAGCTCGGGACTGTCCTCCTACAATGAGCAGTTCTTC
CASSSGLSSYNEQFF
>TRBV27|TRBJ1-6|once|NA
TGTGCCAGCTATCCGGTCACTAACTCACGACTCAGGACAGATAATTCACCCCTCCACTTT
CASYPVTNSRLRTDNSPLHF
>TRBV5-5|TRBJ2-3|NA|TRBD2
TGTGCCAGCACCCCGGCGGGAGCGGGGGGCGATACGCAGTATTTT
CASTPAGAGGDTQYF
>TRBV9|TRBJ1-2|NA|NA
TGTGCCAGCAGCGTAGAAGGAAACAGGCGTCTGCACACCTTC
CASSVEGNRRLHTF
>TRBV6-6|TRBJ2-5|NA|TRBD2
TGTGCCAGCAAGGCGGGGGAAGAGACCCAGTACTTC
CASKAGEETQYF
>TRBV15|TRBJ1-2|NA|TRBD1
TGTGCCACCAGCATCGAAGGGGGCCACTATGGCTACACCTTC
CATSIEGGHYGYTF
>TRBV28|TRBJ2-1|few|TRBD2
TGTGCCAGCAGTCATAGCGGGGCCTCGTCCTACAATGAGCAGTTCTTC
CASSHSGASSYNEQFF
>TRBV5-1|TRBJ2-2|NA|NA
TGCGCCAGCAGCTTGTTTCCGGGCGAGGGAACCGGGGAGCTGTTTTTT
CASSLFPGEGTGELFF